Following are 22 T cell receptor beta chains from one sample sequenced in a study of early T cells in non-severe SARS-CoV-2 infection (TCRdb year 2021). Receptor libraries were prepared by 5' RACE. The listed sequencing device is NextSeq 500. Clones were called with MiXCR by TCRdb after fastp trimmed the public reads at Q25, and only in-frame beta chains were retained. Rows with one shared CDR3 protein collapse into an entry with the most common genes and DNA. Counted in this sample were approximately 69,000 distinct CDR3 sequences; 9.5% to 15% of them appeared once. The ten largest clones take up 2.5% to 3% of the sample. The sequencing used whole blood, collected at baseline. Source of these receptors: an adult who was a healthcare worker with PCR-confirmed SARS-CoV-2 infection or an uninfected control (not recorded which).

This clonotype appeared a few times. The V and J genes are TRBV15 and TRBJ2-5; D call uncertain. This CDR3 has 13 residues. The germline V and J ends were trimmed by 0 bases and 3 bases, with 5 bases remaining between them. Germline V lookup: CDR1 LNHNV, CDR2 YYDKDF (reference sequence). The CDR3 sequence: CATSREPKETQYF. DNA of the CDR3: TGTGCCACCAGCAGAGAACCAAAAGAGACCCAGTACTTC.

This clonotype has a handful of counts. The chain carries TRBV5-1 and TRBJ1-4, with 7 positions matching TRBD1. The CDR3 sequence is 16 residues long. Trimming cost V 4 bases and J 0 bases; bases outside gene matches: 6. Germline V gene sequence: CDR1 SGHRS, CDR2 YFSETQ. The CDR3 is CASSRTGPATNEKLFF. The CDR3 bases are TGCGCCAGCAGCCGGACAGGCCCCGCAACTAATGAAAAACTGTTTTTT.

This clonotype was seen a handful of times. The V call is TRBV5-1, the J call TRBJ2-1, with D tentatively TRBD2 (5 bases). This CDR3 has 16 residues. V lost 2 bases to trimming and J lost 9 bases, with 21 bases between them. CDR1 is SGHRS and CDR2 is YFSETQ in the germline V gene. The CDR3 DNA reads as TGCGCCAGCAGCTTCCCACGGGGTACCGTACGTGGTGAGCAGTTCTTC. This codes for CASSFPRGTVRGEQFF.

This clonotype was observed a few times. The CDR3 DNA sequence: TGTGCCAGCAGCTTTTCTTGGCAGCCCAACGAGCAGTACTTC. It codes for CASSFSWQPNEQYF. The chain joins TRBV11-2 to TRBJ2-7; the D is unclear. Trimming left V 3 bases short and J 5 bases short, with 14 bases between. The CDR3 consists of 14 residues. The V gene's germline CDR1 is SGHAT and CDR2 FQNNGV. The full variable domain, completed using reference TRBV11-2 and TRBJ2-7, is EAGVAQSPRYKIIEKRQSVAFWCNPISGHATLYWYQQILGQGPKLLIQFQNNGVVDDSQLPKDRFSAERLKGVDSTLKIQPAKLEDSAVYLCASSFSWQPNEQYFGPGTRLTVT.

This clonotype came up many times. The chain recombines TRBV11-2 with TRBJ1-2; perhaps TRBD1 as D (6 bases). V dropped 2 bases and J dropped 8 bases, with 9 bases sitting between them. This CDR3 is 12 amino acids long. Per germline, CDR1 SGHAT and CDR2 FQNNGV. CDR3 nucleotide sequence: TGTGCCAGCAGCTTACAGGGGAGCGGCTACACCTTC. Protein: CASSLQGSGYTF.

This clonotype appeared many times. The chain links TRBV20-1 to TRBJ1-2; a weak D match, TRBD1 (5 bases). V was trimmed by 1 base and J by 2 bases, leaving 5 bases between them. Germline values: CDR1 DFQATT, CDR2 SNEGSKA (reference sequence). This CDR3 spans 12 amino acids. This CDR3 is CSARAGNYGYTF. The CDR3 coding sequence is TGCAGTGCTAGAGCAGGGAACTATGGCTACACCTTC.

In its sample, this clonotype was seen a few times. The chain has TRBV5-1 and TRBJ2-2; possibly TRBD1 for D (5 bases). The CDR3 contains 14 residues. Germline assignment: CDR1 SGHRS and CDR2 YFSETQ. The V gene lost 6 bases and the J gene lost 2 bases, with 11 bases spanning the gap. CDR3 region: CASNRQFNTGELFF. The CDR3 nucleotides read TGCGCCAGCAACCGACAGTTCAACACCGGGGAGCTGTTTTTT.

The chain recombines TRBV21-1 with TRBJ2-7; TRBD1 reflects the table's D call only, with no check against the DNA. TRBV21-1 is reported as a pseudogene. The CDR3 covers 12 residues. CDR3 in amino acids: CASGQGRREQYF. CDR3 sequence (DNA): TGTGCCAGCGGACAGGGGAGGAGGGAGCAGTACTTC.

This clonotype appeared many times. This chain links TRBV2 with TRBJ1-6, with 8 bases fitting TRBD1. With V trimmed by 6 bases and J by 8 bases, 6 bases remained unmatched. The CDR3 has 14 amino acids. Germline CDR1 SNHLY, CDR2 FYNNEI. CDR3 residues: CASSQQGVDSPLHF. The CDR3 coding sequence is TGTGCCAGCAGCCAACAGGGGGTGGATTCACCCCTCCACTTT.

The genes are TRBV7-6 and TRBJ1-1; D may be TRBD1 (5 bases). The CDR3 totals 16 residues. Germline lookup yields CDR1 SGHVS and CDR2 FNYEAQ. The V and J ends lost 4 bases and 7 bases respectively, with 22 bases between them. CDR3 DNA: TGTGCCAGCAGCTCCCCCGGGGACGACTTATCAGTTGAAGCTTTCTTT. It is translated as CASSSPGDDLSVEAFF.

This rearrangement joins TRBV6-6 to TRBJ2-5; the D gene could be TRBD1 or TRBD2 (5 bases each). From germline, CDR1 is MNHNY and CDR2 SVGAGI (reference sequence). The CDR3 totals 12 residues. V shed 6 bases and J shed 5 bases, with 10 bases lying between them. CDR3: CASSRDLETQYF. The CDR3, as DNA: TGTGCCAGCAGCCGGGACCTGGAGACCCAGTACTTC.

This chain joins TRBV3-1 and TRBJ1-1, with D possibly TRBD1 on 5 matching bases. Germline V gene sequence: CDR1 LGHDT, CDR2 YNNKEL (reference sequence). Trimming took off 4 bases at V and 11 bases at J, with 14 bases between the two ends. The CDR3 is 12 amino acids. CDR3 sequence: CASSLTVGGAFF. The DNA of the CDR3 is TGTGCCAGCAGCCTCACTGTCGGGGGGGCTTTCTTT.

This clonotype was seen at least ten times. This chain links TRBV12-3 or TRBV12-4 with TRBJ1-1; possibly TRBD1 for D (5 bases). Trimming took off 2 bases at V and 7 bases at J, with 11 bases between the two ends. This CDR3 contains 13 residues. The CDR3 loop is CASSLSGRGEAFF. The CDR3, as DNA: TGTGCCAGCAGTTTATCAGGGAGGGGTGAAGCTTTCTTT.

This chain uses TRBV20-1 with TRBJ2-3; 7 bases agree with TRBD1. The germline V gene has CDR1 DFQATT and CDR2 SNEGSKA (reference sequence). Unmatched junction bases numbered 7, after V lost 2 bases and J lost 5 bases. This CDR3 spans 14 amino acids. Written as DNA, the CDR3 is TGCAGTGCTAGACCGGGACAGCCGATAGATACGCAGTATTTT. Residues: CSARPGQPIDTQYF.

The sample holds many counts of this clonotype. V usage is TRBV20-1 and J usage is TRBJ2-3; 8 bases are a match to TRBD2. Per the germline V gene, CDR1 is DFQATT and CDR2 is SNEGSKA (reference sequence). J lost 2 bases, V lost 2 bases, and 6 bases had no gene match. This CDR3 region has 15 residues. The CDR3 sequence: CSARPLAANTDTQYF. CDR3 DNA sequence: TGCAGTGCTAGACCACTAGCGGCGAACACAGATACGCAGTATTTT.

This clonotype was seen at least ten times. The V call is TRBV20-1, the J call TRBJ2-5, with 8 bases lining up with TRBD2. The length of the CDR3 is 15 residues. Germline V gives CDR1 DFQATT, CDR2 SNEGSKA (reference sequence). V dropped 3 bases and J dropped 4; count of bases not matched to a gene: 10. The DNA of the CDR3 is TGCAGTGCTAGTCCCGGGACTAGATTCGGAGAGACCCAGTACTTC. Its protein is CSASPGTRFGETQYF.

The rearrangement joins TRBV11-2 to TRBJ2-5; 8 bases are shared with TRBD1. Germline lookup yields CDR1 SGHAT and CDR2 FQNNGV. V trimming: 6 bases; J trimming: 9 bases; junction bases outside the gene matches: 15. The CDR3 runs 15 residues. CDR3 loop: CASSSGGIGPGAQYF. In DNA, the CDR3 is TGTGCCAGCAGTTCAGGGGGCATCGGCCCAGGGGCCCAGTACTTC.

The chain combines TRBV20-1 with TRBJ1-5, with 7 bases aligning to TRBD1. The germline CDR1 and CDR2 sequences are DFQATT and SNEGSKA (reference sequence). The V and J ends lost 5 bases and 6 bases, in that order; junction bases with no gene match: 7. This CDR3 is built from 13 residues. In DNA, the CDR3 is TGCAGTGCTGCAGACAGGGTATCTCAGCCCCAGCATTTT. Amino acid sequence: CSAADRVSQPQHF.

This clonotype has only a few counts. The V call is TRBV5-4, the J call TRBJ1-4, with D possibly matching TRBD1 (5 bases). The CDR3 loop spans 16 amino acids. The V gene's germline CDR1 is SGHNT and CDR2 YYREEE (reference sequence). V dropped 3 bases and J dropped 2 bases, with 14 bases sitting between them. The CDR3 region has the DNA TGTGCCAGCAGCTCTGGGGGGTTGGCGACTAATGAAAAACTGTTTTTT. Translation: CASSSGGLATNEKLFF.

A few counts support this clonotype. V is TRBV15 and J is TRBJ2-3; no definite D call. CDR1 and CDR2 from the germline V gene are LNHNV and YYDKDF (reference sequence). The V end was cut by 3 bases, the J end by 5 bases, with 6 bases between. The CDR3 has 12 amino acids. Here the CDR3 DNA reads TGTGCCACCAGCAGGGATATAGATACGCAGTATTTT. Protein: CATSRDIDTQYF.

This clonotype occurred many times. The CDR3 reads CATSSTGGRWNEQFF. DNA for the CDR3: TGTGCCACCAGCAGCACGGGGGGGCGATGGAATGAGCAGTTCTTC. The chain joins TRBV24-1 to TRBJ2-1; 8 nucleotides line up with TRBD2. Germline-derived CDR1 and CDR2 are KGHDR and SFDVKD. Trimming took 7 bases from V and 7 from J; bases not matched to a gene: 11. CDR3 length equals 15 residues.

A few counts support this clonotype. This chain uses TRBV5-4 with TRBJ1-2; D unresolved. Germline-derived CDR1 and CDR2 are SGHNT and YYREEE (reference sequence). The V end was cut by 0 bases, the J end by 0 bases, with 9 bases between. The CDR3 runs 15 residues. In DNA form, the CDR3 reads TGTGCCAGCAGCTTGGGACTCGTTTCTAACTATGGCTACACCTTC. Translated: CASSLGLVSNYGYTF.